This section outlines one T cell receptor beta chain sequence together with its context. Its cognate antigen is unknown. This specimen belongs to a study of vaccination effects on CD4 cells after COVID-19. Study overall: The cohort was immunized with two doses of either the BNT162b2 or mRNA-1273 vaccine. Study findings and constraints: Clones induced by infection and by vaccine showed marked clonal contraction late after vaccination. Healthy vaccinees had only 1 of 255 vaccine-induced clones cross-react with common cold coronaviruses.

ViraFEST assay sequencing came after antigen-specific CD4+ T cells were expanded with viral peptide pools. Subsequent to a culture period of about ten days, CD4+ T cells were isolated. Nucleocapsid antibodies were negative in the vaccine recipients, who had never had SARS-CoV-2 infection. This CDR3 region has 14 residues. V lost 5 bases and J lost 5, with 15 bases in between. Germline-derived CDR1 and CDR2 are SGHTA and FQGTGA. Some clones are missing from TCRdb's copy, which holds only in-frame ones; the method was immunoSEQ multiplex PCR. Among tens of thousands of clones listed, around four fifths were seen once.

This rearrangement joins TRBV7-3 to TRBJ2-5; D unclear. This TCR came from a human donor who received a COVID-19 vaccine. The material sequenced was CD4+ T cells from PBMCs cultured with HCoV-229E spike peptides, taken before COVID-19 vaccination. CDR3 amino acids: CASSPGTRTETQYF. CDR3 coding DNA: TGTGCCAGCAGCCCTGGTACCCGCACCGAGACCCAGTACTTC.